The rows below give T cell receptor beta chains drawn from one sample of a study of T cell responses to AZD1222 COVID-19 vaccine. Libraries were prepared by immunoSEQ multiplex PCR; TCRdb keeps only in-frame clonotypes and omits some of them. The top ten clones hold about 2.5% of a sample with approximately 74,000 clones, around 86% of them seen once. Sequencing was performed on peripheral blood, taken on day 0 of AZD1222 vaccination. These receptors were taken from an adult in good health. Both conserved end residues are part of each CDR3. A D gene is named only where the DNA matches it firmly. A clone size is listed for some rows: how often the clone was seen (once, few, many), or a class if it is expanded.

d_call: .; clone_size: .; v_call: TRBV19; j_call: TRBJ1-2; cdr3_aa: CASSTGPGGYGYTF; cdr3_nt: TGTGCCAGTAGTACCGGGCCTGGGGGCTATGGCTACACCTTC
d_call: .; clone_size: .; v_call: TRBV30; j_call: TRBJ1-5; cdr3_aa: CAFAGTPDQPQHF; cdr3_nt: TGTGCCTTCGCCGGGACTCCCGATCAGCCCCAGCATTTT
d_call: .; clone_size: .; v_call: TRBV20-1; j_call: TRBJ2-1; cdr3_aa: CSASREGARGEQFF; cdr3_nt: TGCAGTGCTAGTCGCGAGGGGGCGCGGGGTGAGCAGTTCTTC
d_call: .; clone_size: .; v_call: TRBV7-9; j_call: TRBJ1-2; cdr3_aa: CASSPGLGWRGYTF; cdr3_nt: TGTGCCAGCAGCCCCGGCCTCGGGTGGCGCGGCTACACCTTC
d_call: .; clone_size: few; v_call: TRBV11-3; j_call: TRBJ2-3; cdr3_aa: CASSFDRLSTDTQYF; cdr3_nt: TGTGCCAGCAGCTTCGACAGGCTAAGCACAGATACGCAGTATTTT
d_call: .; clone_size: medium-sized; v_call: TRBV15; j_call: TRBJ1-2; cdr3_aa: CATSRRTADGYTF; cdr3_nt: TGTGCCACCAGCAGAAGAACAGCGGATGGCTACACCTTC
d_call: .; clone_size: .; v_call: TRBV5-4; j_call: TRBJ2-1; cdr3_aa: CASTLSPTYDEQFF; cdr3_nt: TGTGCCAGCACCCTATCCCCGACTTACGATGAGCAGTTCTTC
d_call: TRBD1; clone_size: .; v_call: TRBV6-5; j_call: TRBJ2-7; cdr3_aa: CASRPGQGAREQYF; cdr3_nt: TGTGCCAGCAGGCCGGGACAGGGGGCAAGAGAGCAGTACTTC
d_call: .; clone_size: .; v_call: TRBV19; j_call: TRBJ1-5; cdr3_aa: CASSISAANQPQHF; cdr3_nt: TGTGCCAGTAGTATATCCGCAGCAAATCAGCCCCAGCATTTT
d_call: .; clone_size: once; v_call: TRBV28; j_call: TRBJ1-6; cdr3_aa: CASSFVRATNSPLHF; cdr3_nt: TGTGCCAGCAGTTTCGTCCGGGCAACCAATTCACCCCTCCACTTT
d_call: .; clone_size: .; v_call: TRBV6-5; j_call: TRBJ1-5; cdr3_aa: CASSSLRGQPQHF; cdr3_nt: TGTGCCAGCAGTAGCCTCAGGGGACAGCCCCAGCATTTT
d_call: .; clone_size: .; v_call: TRBV19; j_call: TRBJ2-1; cdr3_aa: CASSIDLWDSYNEQFF; cdr3_nt: TGTGCCAGTAGTATAGATCTATGGGATTCCTACAATGAGCAGTTCTTC
d_call: TRBD1; clone_size: .; v_call: TRBV7-9; j_call: TRBJ2-1; cdr3_aa: CASIQGTGGSYNEQFF; cdr3_nt: TGTGCCAGCATCCAGGGGACAGGGGGTTCTTACAATGAGCAGTTCTTC
d_call: TRBD1; clone_size: .; v_call: TRBV5-4; j_call: TRBJ2-1; cdr3_aa: CASSQRQGINNEQFF; cdr3_nt: TGTGCCAGCAGCCAGAGACAGGGGATTAACAATGAGCAGTTCTTC
d_call: .; clone_size: .; v_call: TRBV7-3; j_call: TRBJ2-5; cdr3_aa: CASSLTGDSQETQYF; cdr3_nt: TGTGCCAGCAGCTTAACGGGGGACTCCCAAGAGACCCAGTACTTC
d_call: .; clone_size: .; v_call: TRBV5-6; j_call: TRBJ2-3; cdr3_aa: CASSASSTDTQYF; cdr3_nt: TGTGCCAGCAGCGCCTCAAGCACAGATACGCAGTATTTT
d_call: TRBD2; clone_size: .; v_call: TRBV5-1; j_call: TRBJ2-4; cdr3_aa: CASSSRSVASGGIQYF; cdr3_nt: TGCGCCAGCAGCTCTAGAAGCGTGGCTAGCGGGGGTATTCAGTACTTC
d_call: TRBD1; clone_size: .; v_call: TRBV4-1; j_call: TRBJ1-4; cdr3_aa: CASSQHRQGGQEKLFF; cdr3_nt: TGCGCCAGCAGCCAACACCGACAGGGAGGGCAGGAAAAACTGTTTTTT
d_call: .; clone_size: .; v_call: TRBV20-1; j_call: TRBJ2-1; cdr3_aa: CSVSSYNEQFF; cdr3_nt: TGCAGTGTAAGCTCCTACAATGAGCAGTTCTTC
d_call: .; clone_size: .; v_call: TRBV18; j_call: TRBJ2-2; cdr3_aa: CASSPRSGATTGELFF; cdr3_nt: TGTGCCAGCTCACCACGATCAGGGGCAACCACCGGGGAGCTGTTTTTT
d_call: .; clone_size: .; v_call: TRBV5-6; j_call: TRBJ2-7; cdr3_aa: CASSFWGYEQYF; cdr3_nt: TGTGCCAGCAGCTTCTGGGGGTACGAGCAGTACTTC
d_call: .; clone_size: .; v_call: TRBV6-6; j_call: TRBJ2-7; cdr3_aa: CASSRQPDSYEQYF; cdr3_nt: TGTGCCAGCAGTCGACAGCCAGACTCCTACGAGCAGTACTTC
d_call: .; clone_size: .; v_call: TRBV12-3/TRBV12-4; j_call: TRBJ1-1; cdr3_aa: CASSLAANTEAFF; cdr3_nt: TGTGCCAGCAGTTTAGCAGCGAACACTGAAGCTTTCTTT
d_call: .; clone_size: .; v_call: TRBV3-1/TRBV3-2; j_call: TRBJ1-3; cdr3_aa: CASSHLPSSGNTIYF; cdr3_nt: TGTGCCAGCAGCCATTTACCCAGCTCTGGAAACACCATATATTTT
d_call: .; clone_size: .; v_call: TRBV3-1/TRBV3-2; j_call: TRBJ2-2; cdr3_aa: CASKRGPVGTGELFF; cdr3_nt: TGTGCCAGCAAAAGAGGACCGGTCGGCACCGGGGAGCTGTTTTTT
d_call: TRBD1; clone_size: .; v_call: TRBV28; j_call: TRBJ1-2; cdr3_aa: CASSLRVRGRGGYTF; cdr3_nt: TGTGCCAGCAGTTTAAGGGTCAGGGGGCGCGGTGGCTACACCTTC
d_call: .; clone_size: .; v_call: TRBV6-5; j_call: TRBJ2-2; cdr3_aa: CASSYDMNTGELFF; cdr3_nt: TGTGCCAGCAGTTACGATATGAACACCGGGGAGCTGTTTTTT
d_call: TRBD1; clone_size: .; v_call: TRBV7-9; j_call: TRBJ1-2; cdr3_aa: CASSLAFDRGHGYTF; cdr3_nt: TGTGCCAGCAGCTTAGCGTTCGACAGGGGCCATGGCTACACCTTC
d_call: .; clone_size: .; v_call: TRBV14; j_call: TRBJ2-5; cdr3_aa: CASSQRGETQYF; cdr3_nt: TGTGCCAGCAGTCAAAGGGGAGAGACCCAGTACTTC
d_call: .; clone_size: few; v_call: TRBV19; j_call: TRBJ2-7; cdr3_aa: CASSPGREQYF; cdr3_nt: TGTGCCAGTAGTCCCGGACGCGAGCAGTACTTC
d_call: .; clone_size: .; v_call: TRBV6-1; j_call: TRBJ1-2; cdr3_aa: CASSEGQVGGYTF; cdr3_nt: TGTGCCAGCAGTGAAGGCCAGGTCGGTGGCTACACCTTC
d_call: .; clone_size: few; v_call: TRBV3-1/TRBV3-2; j_call: TRBJ2-1; cdr3_aa: CASSQESSIDEQFF; cdr3_nt: TGTGCCAGCAGCCAAGAGTCCAGCATCGATGAGCAGTTCTTC
d_call: .; clone_size: .; v_call: TRBV4-1; j_call: TRBJ1-6; cdr3_aa: CASSQEMMGRTSPLHF; cdr3_nt: TGCGCCAGCAGCCAAGAGATGATGGGGCGGACTTCACCCCTCCACTTT